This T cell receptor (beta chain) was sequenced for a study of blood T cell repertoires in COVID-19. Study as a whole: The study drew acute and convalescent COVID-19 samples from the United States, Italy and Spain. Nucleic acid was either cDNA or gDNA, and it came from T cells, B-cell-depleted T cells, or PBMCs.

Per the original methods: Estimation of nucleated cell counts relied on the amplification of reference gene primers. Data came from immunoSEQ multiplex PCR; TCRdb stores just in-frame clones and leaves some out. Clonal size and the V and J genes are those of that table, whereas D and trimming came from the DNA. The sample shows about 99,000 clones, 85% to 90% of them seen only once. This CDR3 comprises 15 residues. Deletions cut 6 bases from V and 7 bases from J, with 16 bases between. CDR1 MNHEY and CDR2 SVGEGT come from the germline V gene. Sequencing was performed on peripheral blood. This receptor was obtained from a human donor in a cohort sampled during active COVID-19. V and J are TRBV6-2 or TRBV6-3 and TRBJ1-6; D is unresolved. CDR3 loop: CASSLLFSENSPLHF. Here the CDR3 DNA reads TGTGCCAGCAGCCTACTTTTTTCCGAGAATTCACCCCTCCACTTT.